The rows below give T cell receptor beta chains drawn from one sample of a study of cytomegalovirus exposure and HLA in healthy donors. TCRdb's table, derived via immunoSEQ multiplex PCR, lists solely in-frame clones and lacks some. This sample has fewer than 200,000 clones, with approximately 72% found just once. The sample comprised PBMCs. These receptor sequences come from a human donor in good health. Each CDR3 is given with its conserved first and last residue. Each record gives: J gene, D gene, clone size, V gene, CDR3 DNA, CDR3 protein. The D gene is left open where the match is weak. Some rows mark clone size as missing; the rest say once, few, many or name a class of expanded clone.

J: TRBJ1-1; D: -; size: -; V: TRBV29-1; DNA: TGCAGCGTTGTATTTTCCGGGGGCACTGAAGCTTTCTTT; CDR3: CSVVFSGGTEAFF
J: TRBJ1-5; D: -; size: -; V: TRBV6-5; DNA: TGTGCCAGCAGTACATCTAAGCCGGGGCCCCAGCATTTT; CDR3: CASSTSKPGPQHF
J: TRBJ2-3; D: -; size: -; V: TRBV9; DNA: TGTGCCAGCAGCTCACGGACATCTAGCACAGATACGCAGTATTTT; CDR3: CASSSRTSSTDTQYF
J: TRBJ2-7; D: -; size: -; V: TRBV2; DNA: TGTGCCAGCAGAGAGGCGGGGGCCAGCCACGAGCAGTACTTC; CDR3: CASREAGASHEQYF
J: TRBJ1-2; D: -; size: -; V: TRBV6-5; DNA: TGTGCCAGCAGTTACTCGGGGGGAGGTGGCTACACCTTC; CDR3: CASSYSGGGGYTF
J: TRBJ2-7; D: TRBD1; size: -; V: TRBV5-4; DNA: TGTGCCAGCAGCTTGGACAGGGGGATCTACGAGCAGTACTTC; CDR3: CASSLDRGIYEQYF
J: TRBJ1-4; D: -; size: -; V: TRBV5-1; DNA: TGCGCCAGCGGACCAGGGGAGCTGGTTAATGAAAAACTGTTTTTT; CDR3: CASGPGELVNEKLFF
J: TRBJ1-5; D: -; size: -; V: TRBV19; DNA: TGTGCCAGTACGAGCCGGGGTTCGGATGACAATCAGCCCCAGCATTTT; CDR3: CASTSRGSDDNQPQHF
J: TRBJ1-1; D: -; size: -; V: TRBV6-5; DNA: TGTGCCAGCAGCCCCTCCAGAATATTGAACACTGAAGCTTTCTTT; CDR3: CASSPSRILNTEAFF
J: TRBJ2-7; D: TRBD2; size: few; V: TRBV6-1; DNA: TGTGCCAGCAGTGAAGTGGCGGGGGTCTCCTACGAGCAGTACTTC; CDR3: CASSEVAGVSYEQYF
J: TRBJ2-1; D: TRBD2; size: -; V: TRBV7-3; DNA: TGTGCCAGCAGTCAAAGCGGGGGGGCCTACAATGAGCAGTTCTTC; CDR3: CASSQSGGAYNEQFF
J: TRBJ2-7; D: TRBD2; size: -; V: TRBV11-1; DNA: TGTGCCAGCAGCTTAGTCCCTAGCGGGGGCCTACAGTACTTC; CDR3: CASSLVPSGGLQYF
J: TRBJ1-1; D: -; size: -; V: TRBV5-1; DNA: TGCGCCAGCAGCTTGGGGGGCAGCCTCCGGCCTGAAGCTTTCTTT; CDR3: CASSLGGSLRPEAFF
J: TRBJ1-2; D: TRBD1; size: -; V: TRBV5-6; DNA: TGTGCCAGCAGCTTCGCAGGGGGCGGCTACACCTTC; CDR3: CASSFAGGGYTF
J: TRBJ1-1; D: TRBD1; size: -; V: TRBV20-1; DNA: TGCAGTGCCGCACAGGGGGTTGAAGCTTTCTTT; CDR3: CSAAQGVEAFF
J: TRBJ1-1; D: TRBD1; size: -; V: TRBV6-5; DNA: TGTGCCAGCACCTTGACAGGGTTTAACACTGAAGCTTTCTTT; CDR3: CASTLTGFNTEAFF
J: TRBJ1-4; D: -; size: -; V: TRBV2; DNA: TGTGCCAGCAAACTCGCCGCCCTTTATTCCTCTAATGAAAAACTGTTTTTT; CDR3: CASKLAALYSSNEKLFF
J: TRBJ1-6; D: TRBD1; size: -; V: TRBV7-3; DNA: TGTGCCAGCAGTCGGACAGGGGACACATATAATTCACCCCTCCACTTT; CDR3: CASSRTGDTYNSPLHF
J: TRBJ2-5; D: TRBD1; size: -; V: TRBV18; DNA: TGTGCCAGCTCACCGGGACAGGGCTTCGAGACCCAGTACTTC; CDR3: CASSPGQGFETQYF
J: TRBJ2-7; D: -; size: many; V: TRBV4-1; DNA: TGCGCCAGCAGCCAAGACGCAGGGTGGGAGCAGTACTTC; CDR3: CASSQDAGWEQYF
J: TRBJ2-2; D: -; size: once; V: TRBV9; DNA: TGTGCCAGCAGCGTAGAGCCGCTAAACACCGGGGAGCTGTTTTTT; CDR3: CASSVEPLNTGELFF
J: TRBJ1-1; D: -; size: -; V: TRBV11-1; DNA: TGTGCCAGCAGCTCGGACAGATCGAACACTGAAGCTTTCTTT; CDR3: CASSSDRSNTEAFF
J: TRBJ2-1; D: TRBD2; size: -; V: TRBV19; DNA: TGTGCCAGTAGTATCAGACTAGCGGGGGTCCGGGAGCAGTTCTTC; CDR3: CASSIRLAGVREQFF
J: TRBJ2-5; D: -; size: once; V: TRBV7-7; DNA: TGTGCTGGCAGCTTAAACCCCGCCAGCGGGTTGTACCAAGAGACCCAGTACTTC; CDR3: CAGSLNPASGLYQETQYF
J: TRBJ2-3; D: -; size: -; V: TRBV7-6; DNA: TGTGCCAGCAGCTTCCTCGTGGGAGCTAGCACAGATACGCAGTATTTT; CDR3: CASSFLVGASTDTQYF